This is a list of T cell receptor beta chains from one sample in a study of blood T cell repertoires in COVID-19. The protocol was immunoSEQ multiplex PCR, while the TCRdb copy is restricted to in-frame clones and leaves out a portion. The sample holds some 33,000 clones, about 88% seen once. The specimen was peripheral blood. The receptors originated from a human donor in a cohort sampled during active COVID-19. Both conserved end residues are part of each CDR3. The D gene is left open where the match is weak.

>TRBJ2-5|-|TRBV28
CASSPLGKGQETQYF
TGTGCCAGCAGTCCACTAGGGAAGGGCCAAGAGACCCAGTACTTC
>TRBJ1-1|-|TRBV7-2
CASSSLGTRGTEAFF
TGTGCCAGCAGCTCCCTGGGGACTCGCGGCACTGAAGCTTTCTTT
>TRBJ1-1|TRBD1|TRBV4-1
CASSPREGQLLNTEAFF
TGCGCCAGCAGCCCGCGCGAGGGACAGCTATTGAACACTGAAGCTTTCTTT
>TRBJ2-3|TRBD2|TRBV13
CASSLDSGGSTDTQYF
TGTGCCAGCAGCTTAGATAGCGGGGGGTCGACAGATACGCAGTATTTT
>TRBJ1-6|-|TRBV10-2
CASGGVRGSPLHF
TGCGCCAGCGGAGGCGTCCGAGGATCACCCCTCCACTTT
>TRBJ1-3|TRBD1|TRBV5-1
CASSTTGGSGNTIYF
TGCGCCAGCAGCACGACAGGGGGCTCTGGAAACACCATATATTTT
>TRBJ2-2|-|TRBV7-9
CASSNEGYGGNTGELFF
TGTGCCAGCAGCAACGAGGGGTACGGGGGGAACACCGGGGAGCTGTTTTTT
>TRBJ1-2|TRBD1|TRBV29-1
CSDRGLGYGYTF
TGCAGCGACAGGGGGCTTGGCTATGGCTACACCTTC
>TRBJ2-7|TRBD1|TRBV19
CASSVGQGYEQYF
TGTGCCAGTAGTGTTGGACAGGGATACGAGCAGTACTTC
>TRBJ1-2|-|TRBV19
CASSWGSRNYGYTF
TGTGCCAGTAGTTGGGGCAGCAGAAACTATGGCTACACCTTC
>TRBJ1-1|-|TRBV28
CASRPQGDTEAFF
TGTGCCAGCAGACCACAGGGAGACACTGAAGCTTTCTTT
>TRBJ2-7|-|TRBV28
CASSLHELNYEQYF
TGTGCCAGCAGTTTACATGAGTTGAACTACGAGCAGTACTTC
>TRBJ2-3|-|TRBV5-1
CASSLFTGGTDTQYF
TGCGCCAGCAGCTTGTTCACGGGGGGCACAGATACGCAGTATTTT
>TRBJ1-5|TRBD1|TRBV29-1
CSVGGTGGLPQHF
TGCAGCGTTGGGGGGACAGGGGGCTTACCCCAGCATTTT